The rows below give T cell receptor beta chains drawn from one sample of a study of T cells in Graves' hyperthyroidism and ophthalmopathy. TCRdb re-called the multiplex PCR reads through MiXCR, storing one row per CDR3 protein. The data hold some 600,000 distinct CDR3 sequences, with just over 45% observed a single time. The sequenced sample was peripheral blood or thyroid tissue (not recorded which). These receptors were collected from a woman between 18 and 29 years old with Graves' hyperthyroidism. Both conserved end residues are part of each CDR3. The order of the fields is V gene, clone size, J gene, D gene, CDR3 DNA, CDR3 protein. The D gene is left open where the match is weak. Clone sizes are given selectively: once, few, many, or a class where the clone is expanded.

V gene: TRBV29-1
clone size: -
J gene: TRBJ1-2
D gene: TRBD1
CDR3 DNA: TGCAGCGTGCAACGGACAGGGGGCGATGGCTACACCTTC
CDR3 protein: CSVQRTGGDGYTF

V gene: TRBV24-1
clone size: many
J gene: TRBJ1-5
D gene: -
CDR3 DNA: TGTGCCACCAGTGATTTATCGGAAAGCAATCAGCCCCAGCATTTT
CDR3 protein: CATSDLSESNQPQHF

V gene: TRBV15
clone size: -
J gene: TRBJ1-1
D gene: -
CDR3 DNA: -
CDR3 protein: CATCSARGLRDELEAFF

V gene: TRBV25-1
clone size: few
J gene: TRBJ1-2
D gene: -
CDR3 DNA: TGTGCCTGGAGTGGGTGGGGACTTAACTATGGCTACACCTTC
CDR3 protein: CAWSGWGLNYGYTF

V gene: TRBV2
clone size: -
J gene: TRBJ2-5
D gene: -
CDR3 DNA: TGTGCCAGCAGTTACCGACAGGTTCCGAAGACCCAGTACTTC
CDR3 protein: CASSYRQVPKTQYF

V gene: TRBV7-3
clone size: -
J gene: TRBJ1-1
D gene: -
CDR3 DNA: TGTGCCAGCAGCCAGACAGGATACCCTGAAGCTTTCTTT
CDR3 protein: CASSQTGYPEAFF

V gene: TRBV6-5
clone size: -
J gene: TRBJ1-5
D gene: TRBD1
CDR3 DNA: TGTGCCAGCAGTTTCGGGACAGGGGCAGGTCAGCCCCAGCATTTT
CDR3 protein: CASSFGTGAGQPQHF

V gene: TRBV15
clone size: -
J gene: TRBJ1-2
D gene: TRBD1
CDR3 DNA: TGTGCCAGCAGGGACGACAGGGGGGATGGCTACACCTTC
CDR3 protein: CASRDDRGDGYTF

V gene: TRBV7-2
clone size: -
J gene: TRBJ1-2
D gene: -
CDR3 DNA: TGTGCCAGCAGCGACCGGACAGCTACCGACTATGGCTACACCTTC
CDR3 protein: CASSDRTATDYGYTF

V gene: TRBV10-3
clone size: -
J gene: TRBJ2-7
D gene: TRBD2
CDR3 DNA: TGTGCCATCAGCCGCCTAGCGGGGGTCTCCTACGAGCAGTACTTC
CDR3 protein: CAISRLAGVSYEQYF

V gene: TRBV24-1
clone size: -
J gene: TRBJ2-1
D gene: -
CDR3 DNA: TGTGCCACCGGAAGGAGCTCCTACAATGAGCAGTTCTTC
CDR3 protein: CATGRSSYNEQFF

V gene: TRBV7-9
clone size: few
J gene: TRBJ2-7
D gene: -
CDR3 DNA: TGTGCCAGCAGCGACCGACAGGGAGGTACCTACGAGCAGTACTTC
CDR3 protein: CASSDRQGGTYEQYF

V gene: TRBV13
clone size: many
J gene: TRBJ1-1
D gene: -
CDR3 DNA: TGTGCCACCTTGACGTGGGGGAACACTGAAGCTTTCTTT
CDR3 protein: CATLTWGNTEAFF

V gene: TRBV5-1
clone size: -
J gene: TRBJ1-6
D gene: -
CDR3 DNA: TGCGCCAGCAGCCGTCTCGCCGGGGCTGGTTCACCCCTCCACTTT
CDR3 protein: CASSRLAGAGSPLHF

V gene: TRBV15
clone size: many
J gene: TRBJ1-5
D gene: -
CDR3 DNA: TGTGCCACCAGGCCAGGGGGCAATCAGCCCCAGCATTTT
CDR3 protein: CATRPGGNQPQHF

V gene: TRBV5-1
clone size: -
J gene: TRBJ1-4
D gene: TRBD1
CDR3 DNA: TGCGCCAGCAGCTTGTTTAGACAGGGTGTCGAGGAAAAACTGTTTTTT
CDR3 protein: CASSLFRQGVEEKLFF

V gene: TRBV5-1
clone size: few
J gene: TRBJ2-5
D gene: TRBD1
CDR3 DNA: TGCGCCAGCAGCTTGATCCAGGGGGCAGCGGAGACCCAGTACTTC
CDR3 protein: CASSLIQGAAETQYF

V gene: TRBV29-1
clone size: -
J gene: TRBJ2-2
D gene: -
CDR3 DNA: TGCAGCGTTGACCAGGGCGGGGAGCTGTTTTTT
CDR3 protein: CSVDQGGELFF

V gene: TRBV7-2
clone size: few
J gene: TRBJ2-7
D gene: -
CDR3 DNA: TGTGCCAGCAGCTTAGAGGGAGGACAAGTCTCCTACGAGCAGTACTTC
CDR3 protein: CASSLEGGQVSYEQYF

V gene: TRBV29-1
clone size: many
J gene: TRBJ2-7
D gene: -
CDR3 DNA: TGCAGCGTTGAAGGGACAACCTACGAGCAGTACTTC
CDR3 protein: CSVEGTTYEQYF

V gene: TRBV7-9
clone size: -
J gene: TRBJ1-1
D gene: -
CDR3 DNA: TGTGCCAGCAGGCCAACAGGGAACCCTGAAGCTTTCTTT
CDR3 protein: CASRPTGNPEAFF

V gene: TRBV7-9
clone size: -
J gene: TRBJ2-7
D gene: -
CDR3 DNA: TGTGCCAGCAGCTTAGACGCAGGGAGCTCCTACGAGCAGTACTTC
CDR3 protein: CASSLDAGSSYEQYF